This TCR beta chain came from a study of early T cells in non-severe SARS-CoV-2 infection (dated by TCRdb to about 2021). Study-wide context: Bulk RNA from unsorted whole blood was used for TCR sequencing, so alpha and beta chains could not be paired. Summary of the overall study and its limitations: VDJdb matching was skewed toward anti-spike CD8 responses and likely underestimated virus-specific expansions, missing private and CD4 specificities.

Note on this clonotype: There is no known antigen for this receptor. No base quality values were provided; no much bigger clone lies one nucleotide off.

Library creation used 5' RACE. Sequenced on a NextSeq 500. To correct for sequencing error and PCR bias, the TCR library protocol tagged individual cDNA molecules with unique molecular identifiers. Sequencing covered both TCR alpha and beta chains, and within each sample the abundances of alpha and beta sequences were tightly co-correlated. On the authors' methods: Decombinator V4 was used to annotate the V gene, J gene and CDR3 of the TCR sequences. TCRs were defined as expanded if a significant change between any two time points was detected under a Poisson model with p below 0.0001. TCR abundances were normalised to the total number of TCRs sequenced in each sample and reported as counts per million. VDJdb, accessed on 1 November 2021, was searched for TCRs annotated for CMV, EBV and SARS-CoV-2, and TCRs annotated for more than one antigen were excluded. TCRdb trimmed public reads at Q25 via fastp, called clones via MiXCR and kept in-frame beta chains. Every distinct CDR3 protein forms one entry, paired with its most common genes and DNA. These V and J calls are TCRdb output, not the study's own analysis. Within this sample are 60,000 to 75,000 distinct CDR3 sequences, with 12% of them counted one time only. The ten largest account for approximately 6.4% of the sample.

This was a case-control study nested in a cohort of healthcare workers in London, UK, who had nasopharyngeal swab PCR tests and blood samples taken every week. Between 23 and 31 March 2020, the week of the UK lockdown, healthcare workers were enrolled and then followed up weekly for as long as 16 weeks. The sequence came from an adult who was a healthcare worker with PCR-confirmed SARS-CoV-2 infection or an uninfected control (not recorded which). Sequencing was carried out using whole blood.

This receptor carries the CDR3 CASSQELAGVGTTGELFF. The nucleotide sequence is given as TGTGCCAGCAGCCAAGAACTAGCGGGAGTAGGTACCACCGGGGAGCTGTTTTTT. The chain is assembled from TRBV4-2 and TRBJ2-2, with 11 middle bases fitting TRBD2. According to the germline V gene, CDR1 reads LGHNA and CDR2 reads YNFKEQ. There are 18 amino acids in the CDR3, from cysteine to phenylalanine inclusive. The retained sequence is limited to the CDR3, 54 bases, with the frame set at the first base. The V end gives up 0 bases and the J end 4 bases, leaving 7 bases in the junction not matched to a gene.